A single sample gave rise to the 23 T cell receptor beta chains below, sequenced in a study of T cells in Graves' hyperthyroidism and ophthalmopathy (dated by TCRdb to about 2019). Libraries were prepared through multiplex PCR. The data were produced on an Illumina HiSeq 2000. The TCR beta CDR3 regions were amplified from the RNA transcripts. A first-round RT-PCR of the TCR CDR3 used the HTBI primer set with the Qiagen OneStep RT-PCR kit. The raw public reads went through TCRdb reprocessing: fastp at Q25, MiXCR clone calling, in-frame beta chains kept. Rows are unified per CDR3 protein, each entry keeping the most common DNA and genes. A total of about 420,000 distinct CDR3 sequences appear in this sample, around 16% of them only once. The top ten constitute around 7.3% of the sample. Sequenced input: blood. These receptors were taken from a woman between 18 and 30 years old with Graves' hyperthyroidism.

The chain combines TRBV10-1 with TRBJ2-1; weak D call: TRBD2 (5 bases). V was shortened by 6 bases and J by 5 bases, with 11 bases between the two germline ends. CDR1 is WNHNN, CDR2 SYGVQD, per germline (reference sequence). CDR3 length: 13 amino acids. The CDR3 sequence: CASSAGVNNEQFF. DNA of the CDR3: TGCGCCAGCAGCGCCGGGGTCAACAATGAGCAGTTCTTC.

This clonotype appeared many times. The chain links TRBV7-8 to TRBJ2-5; 10 bases are a match to TRBD1. CDR1 SGHVS and CDR2 FQNEAQ come from the germline V gene. The CDR3 runs 15 residues. J lost 5 bases, V lost 5 bases, and 8 bases had no gene match. CDR3 DNA: TGTGCCAGCAGCGAACCGGGACAGGGGTGGGAGACCCAGTACTTC. Its protein is CASSEPGQGWETQYF.

About this clonotype itself: A junction end diverges from the germline sequence, so it may reflect a read error. The chain couples TRBV2 to TRBJ1-3; tentative D call: TRBD1 (5 bases). The CDR3 runs 16 residues. Germline V gives CDR1 SNHLY, CDR2 FYNNEI. For the CDR3, the DNA is TGTGCCAGCAGTGAAGCGCCGGGGGGTCGGAGAAACACCATACATTTT. Translated: CASSEAPGGRRNTIHF.

This clonotype was recorded at least ten times. The chain employs TRBV6-2 or TRBV6-3 and TRBJ1-4; 8 bases fit TRBD1. CDR3 length: 17 amino acids. From germline, CDR1 is MNHEY and CDR2 SVGEGT. V was pared by 6 bases and J by 0 bases, with 9 bases of the junction left unmatched. The CDR3 protein is CASSDGQGVATNEKLFF. The DNA of the CDR3 is TGTGCCAGCAGCGACGGACAGGGTGTGGCAACTAATGAAAAACTGTTTTTT.

This clonotype was seen ten or more times. This chain connects TRBV18 to TRBJ2-5; D gene uncertain. Germline CDR1 KGHSH, CDR2 LQKENI. Deletions cut 6 bases from V and 4 bases from J, with 12 bases between. The length of the CDR3 is 13 residues. DNA of the CDR3: TGTGCCAGCTCGCCCTCATTCAGAGAGACCCAGTACTTC. This translates into CASSPSFRETQYF.

This clonotype was observed a few times. The CDR3 loop reads CASSQTGKRELFF. CDR3 coding DNA: TGTGCCAGCTCACAAACAGGGAAGCGGGAGCTGTTTTTT. The V and J genes are TRBV18 and TRBJ2-2; possibly TRBD1 for D (6 bases). CDR1 is KGHSH, CDR2 LQKENI, per germline. The CDR3 runs 13 residues. Trimming took off 4 bases at V and 9 bases at J, with 12 bases between the two ends.

This clonotype was observed many times. This chain joins TRBV10-3 and TRBJ2-5; 9 bases map to TRBD1. V lost 6 bases, J lost 1 base, and 6 bases stayed unmatched. Germline V lookup: CDR1 ENHRY, CDR2 SYGVKD. This CDR3 is 15 amino acids long. The CDR3 nucleotides read TGTGCCATCAGCACCGGGACAGGGAGCCAAGAGACCCAGTACTTC. As protein: CAISTGTGSQETQYF.

Many counts were recorded for this clonotype. V and J are TRBV7-9 and TRBJ1-2; the match to TRBD1 covers 11 bases. From germline, CDR1 is SEHNR and CDR2 FQNEAQ (reference sequence). V was pared by 5 bases and J by 5 bases, with 4 bases of the junction left unmatched. This CDR3 has 14 residues. The CDR3 DNA sequence: TGTGCCAGCAGCGCCGGGACAGGGGGTTATGGCTACACCTTC. Protein: CASSAGTGGYGYTF.

Comment on this clonotype: This could be a read error, since a much larger clone is one nucleotide away. The J gene is TRBJ1-4, the V gene TRBV19, with D possibly being TRBD1 (6 bases). V lost 8 bases, J lost 4 bases, and 14 bases lay in between. There are 14 residues in the CDR3. Germline values: CDR1 LNHDA, CDR2 SQIVND (reference sequence). CDR3 protein: CASAPEQGNEKLFF. The DNA of the CDR3 is TGTGCCAGTGCACCTGAACAGGGTAATGAAAAACTGTTTTTT.

In its sample, this clonotype was seen many times. This chain joins TRBV7-9 and TRBJ1-2; no firm D call. CDR1 SEHNR and CDR2 FQNEAQ come from the germline V gene (reference sequence). Between the trimmed V and J ends, which lost 6 bases and 0 bases, there was a span of 8 bases. The length of the CDR3 is 13 residues. The CDR3 DNA follows: TGTGCCAGCAGTTTCAGTGCTAACTATGGCTACACCTTC. Encoded protein: CASSFSANYGYTF.

This clonotype occurred many times. The CDR3 nucleotides read TGTGCTAGTGGTTTTGACCACTATGGCTACACCTTC. Its protein product is CASGFDHYGYTF. This chain uses TRBV12-5 with TRBJ1-2, with D hard to call. CDR3 length equals 12 residues. Trimming left V 3 bases short and J 3 bases short, with 5 bases between. The germline V gene encodes CDR1 LGHNT and CDR2 FRNRAP.

This clonotype appeared many times. The chain links TRBV12-3 or TRBV12-4 to TRBJ2-7; the D gene is possibly TRBD1 (5 bases). The CDR3 runs 13 residues. V lost 8 bases to trimming and J lost 0 bases, with 11 bases between them. CDR3 sequence reads: CASGAGFSYEQYF. CDR3 coding DNA: TGTGCCAGCGGGGCTGGGTTCTCCTACGAGCAGTACTTC.

This clonotype was seen ten or more times. The rearrangement joins TRBV6-1 to TRBJ2-3, with D hard to call. V was trimmed by 5 bases and J by 1 base, leaving 7 bases between them. Per the germline V gene, CDR1 is MNHNS and CDR2 is SASEGT. CDR3 length equals 13 residues. The CDR3 coding sequence is TGTGCCAGCAGTAGCCTAGGCACAGATACGCAGTATTTT. Protein product: CASSSLGTDTQYF.

This clonotype was seen many times. The gene calls are TRBV18 and TRBJ2-5; D is ambiguous. The closer fit of TRBJ2-3 to the DNA end suggests the J call may be wrong. Germline loops: CDR1 KGHSH, CDR2 LQKENI. This CDR3 is 13 amino acids long. CDR3 sequence (DNA): TGTGCCAGCTCACCAAGGCCGAAAGAGACGCAGTATTTT. As protein: CASSPRPKETQYF.

The sample holds a few counts of this clonotype. This chain connects TRBV20-1 to TRBJ2-1; D gene uncertain. The CDR3 runs to 10 residues. Germline assignment: CDR1 DFQATT and CDR2 SNEGSKA (reference sequence). V was trimmed by 5 bases and J by 4 bases, leaving 3 bases between them. The CDR3, as DNA: TGCAGTGCTGGGTACAATGAGCAGTTCTTC. Its translation is CSAGYNEQFF.

This clonotype has a count of ten or more. This chain uses TRBV5-1 with TRBJ2-3; D call uncertain. The germline CDR1 and CDR2 sequences are SGHRS and YFSETQ. V was shortened by 1 base and J by 2 bases, with 8 bases between the two germline ends. The CDR3 consists of 14 residues. DNA of the CDR3: TGCGCCAGCAGCTTGCGTCTGAACACAGATACGCAGTATTTT. Amino acids: CASSLRLNTDTQYF.

In the case of this clonotype: A single base separates this from a much larger clone, so it may be a read error. DNA of the CDR3: TGTGCCTGGAGCCCGGGGGGCAACACTAAAGCTTTCTTT. Translating it yields CAWSPGGNTKAFF. V usage is TRBV30 and J usage is TRBJ1-1, with TRBD1 as a possible D gene (6 bases). The CDR3 consists of 13 residues. The V gene's germline CDR1 is GTSNPN and CDR2 SVGIG (reference sequence).

The sample holds many counts of this clonotype. The J gene is TRBJ2-5, the V gene TRBV20-1; D gene unclear. V lost 0 bases to trimming and J lost 0 bases, with 5 bases between them. CDR1 DFQATT and CDR2 SNEGSKA come from the germline V gene (reference sequence). This CDR3 has 13 residues. The CDR3, as DNA: TGCAGTGCTAGAGACGGTGACCAAGAGACCCAGTACTTC. This translates into CSARDGDQETQYF.

This clonotype was recorded many times. The chain is built from TRBV12-3 or TRBV12-4 and TRBJ1-1; D may be TRBD1 (5 bases). The length of the CDR3 is 14 residues. Trimming removed 5 bases at V and 3 bases at J, with 13 bases between. This CDR3 is CASSPRGGYTEAFF. The CDR3 coding sequence is TGTGCCAGCAGTCCCCGTGGGGGGTACACTGAAGCTTTCTTT.

The chain couples TRBV9 to TRBJ2-5; 9 bases map to TRBD2. J lost 5 bases, V lost 0 bases, and 5 bases had no gene match. The CDR3 is 15 residues long. In germline, CDR1 is SGDLS, CDR2 YYNGEE. DNA for the CDR3: TGTGCCAGCAGCGTAGTGCGGGGGGGCGGGGAGACCCAGTACTTC. Translation gives CASSVVRGGGETQYF.

This clonotype was detected many times. The rearrangement uses TRBV11-3 and TRBJ1-1, with 8 bases matching TRBD1. Losses at the gene ends were 4 bases for V and 2 bases for J; bases not matched to a gene: 6. Germline V lookup: CDR1 SGHNT, CDR2 YENEEA. This CDR3 is built from 15 residues. The CDR3: CASSSDGQGNTEAFF. The CDR3 bases are TGTGCCAGCAGCTCAGACGGACAGGGTAACACTGAAGCTTTCTTT.

The V and J genes are TRBV3-1 and TRBJ2-7; possible D gene TRBD2, 5 bases. The germline V gene has CDR1 LGHDT and CDR2 YNNKEL (reference sequence). The CDR3 loop spans 14 amino acids. Trimming pared 4 bases from V and 6 bases from J, leaving 16 bases between. The CDR3 DNA reads as TGTGCCAGCAGCCTTAGCCGGAGGCCCAGCGAGCAGTACTTC. Amino acids: CASSLSRRPSEQYF.

This clonotype was observed at least ten times. The V call is TRBV6-2 or TRBV6-3, the J call TRBJ2-2, with 13 positions matching TRBD2. Germline CDR1 is MNHEY and CDR2 is SVGEGT. Unmatched junction bases numbered 15, after V lost 7 bases and J lost 7 bases. This CDR3 has 18 residues. CDR3 sequence reads: CASNPQPGLAGAGGELFF. The DNA for the CDR3 is TGTGCCAGCAACCCACAGCCTGGACTAGCGGGAGCTGGCGGGGAGCTGTTTTTT.